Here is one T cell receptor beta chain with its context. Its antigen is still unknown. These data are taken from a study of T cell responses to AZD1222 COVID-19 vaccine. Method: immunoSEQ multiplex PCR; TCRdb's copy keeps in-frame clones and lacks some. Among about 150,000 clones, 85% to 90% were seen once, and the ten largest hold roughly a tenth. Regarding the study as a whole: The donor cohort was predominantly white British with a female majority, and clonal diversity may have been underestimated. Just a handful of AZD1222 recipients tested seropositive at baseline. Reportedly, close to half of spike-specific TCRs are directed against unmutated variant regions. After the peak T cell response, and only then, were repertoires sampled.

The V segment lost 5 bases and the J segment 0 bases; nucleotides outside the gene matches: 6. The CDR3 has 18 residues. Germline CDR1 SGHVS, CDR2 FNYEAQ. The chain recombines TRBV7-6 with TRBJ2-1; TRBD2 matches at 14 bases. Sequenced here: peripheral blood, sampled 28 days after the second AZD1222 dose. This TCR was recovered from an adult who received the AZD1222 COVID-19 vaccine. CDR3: CASSRPGLAGDSYNEQFF. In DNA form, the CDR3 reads TGTGCCAGCAGCCGCCCGGGACTAGCGGGGGACTCCTACAATGAGCAGTTCTTC.